Listed below are T cell receptor beta chains from one sample, sequenced in a study. TCRdb re-called the 5' RACE reads through MiXCR, storing one row per CDR3 protein. Of about 57,000 distinct CDR3 sequences in the sample, around 24% are singletons; the top ten hold approximately 2.2%. Material for sequencing was tumor-infiltrating Tregs sorted from the breast tumor. Receptors originate from a female donor with breast cancer. CDR3s include the opening cysteine and the closing phenylalanine or tryptophan. The D gene is left open where the match is weak. Where a row states a size, it is once, few, many or the class of an expanded clone; other rows omit it.

V gene	J gene	clone size	D gene	CDR3 DNA	CDR3 protein
TRBV5-1	TRBJ2-5	-	-	TGCGCCAGCAGCCCCCCCCCCAATCAAGAGACCCAGTACTTC	CASSPPPNQETQYF
TRBV7-2	TRBJ2-7	once	-	TGTGCCAGCAGCTTAGGTCGTACCTACGAGCAGTACTTC	CASSLGRTYEQYF
TRBV20-1	TRBJ1-4	-	TRBD1	TGCAGTGCCCACGACAGGGGGGGGGGAAAACTGTTTTTT	CSAHDRGGGKLFF
TRBV29-1	TRBJ1-3	-	TRBD1	TGCAGCGTGGGACAGACCTCTGGAAACACCATATATTTT	CSVGQTSGNTIYF
TRBV29-1	TRBJ1-1	many	TRBD1	TGCAGCGTTCCTAGGGACAGGGGCGGTATAGTCGCTGAAGCTTTCTTT	CSVPRDRGGIVAEAFF
TRBV18	TRBJ2-4	few	TRBD1	TGTGCCAGCTCACCTCGACAGGGGGCTGCCAAAAACATTCAGTACTTC	CASSPRQGAAKNIQYF
TRBV3-1	TRBJ2-3	few	-	TGTGCCAGCAGGCAAGAGGGTAGATCTAGCACAGATACGCAGTATTTT	CASRQEGRSSTDTQYF
TRBV5-1	TRBJ1-1	-	-	TGCGCCAGCAGCTTCAGCGGATTGAACACTGAAGCTTTCTTT	CASSFSGLNTEAFF
TRBV19	TRBJ2-7	few	TRBD2	TGTGCCAGTAGCCCTACTAGCGGCGCCTACGAGCAGTACTTC	CASSPTSGAYEQYF
TRBV3-1	TRBJ2-5	-	-	TGTGCCAGCAGCCAATCGGGGGAGAAGGTTCAAGAGACCCAGTACTTC	CASSQSGEKVQETQYF
TRBV7-2	TRBJ2-3	few	TRBD2	TGTGCCAGCAGCTTAGACCCTAGCGGGAGAGAGTATTTT	CASSLDPSGREYF
TRBV20-1	TRBJ2-3	many	-	TGCAGTGCTAGAGGTGGAGATGTAGATACGCAGTATTTT	CSARGGDVDTQYF
TRBV7-2	TRBJ1-4	-	-	TGTGCCAGCAGCTTAGGGACCTCGGAGTTCGAAAAACTGTTTTTT	CASSLGTSEFEKLFF
TRBV7-8	TRBJ1-2	few	-	TGTGCCAGCAGCTCACGCACTGGGGGTGGCTACACCTTC	CASSSRTGGGYTF
TRBV7-2	TRBJ1-1	-	-	TGTGCCAGCAGCTTCCAGTGGGGGCGAGGGACTGAAGCTTTCTTT	CASSFQWGRGTEAFF
TRBV7-2	TRBJ2-2	many	TRBD2	TGTGCCAGCAGCTTAGTTGTCCTGGGACTAGCACGAGCCGGGGAGCTGTTTTTT	CASSLVVLGLARAGELFF
TRBV7-2	TRBJ2-7	few	TRBD2	TGTGCCAGCAGCTCGACTAGCGGGAAATACGAGAAGTACTTC	CASSSTSGKYEKYF
TRBV7-9	TRBJ2-2	-	TRBD1	TGTGCCAGCAGCCTCCTCGGGACAGGGCTTAGCACCGGGGAGCTGTTTTTT	CASSLLGTGLSTGELFF
TRBV5-1	TRBJ2-1	-	TRBD2	TGCGCCGGCAGCTTAAGACTAGCCTCCTACAATGAGCAGTTCTTC	CAGSLRLASYNEQFF
TRBV7-9	TRBJ2-1	-	-	TGTGCCAGCCTGGGATCGGGGCTTGGATCAAATGAGCAGTTCTTC	CASLGSGLGSNEQFF
TRBV9	TRBJ1-3	few	-	TGTGCCAGCAGCGTAGCTACCAGCGGAAACACCATATATTTT	CASSVATSGNTIYF
TRBV29-1	TRBJ2-3	many	-	TGCAGCGTTGACTCGGGGAGTAGAAGCACAGATACGCAGTATTTT	CSVDSGSRSTDTQYF
TRBV2	TRBJ2-1	few	TRBD2	TGTGCCAGCCTCCTAGCGGGAGCTGGTGAGCAGTTCTTC	CASLLAGAGEQFF
TRBV29-1	TRBJ1-2	many	TRBD1	TGCAGCGTCGATCCCCGGACAGGGGGGTATGGCTACACCTTC	CSVDPRTGGYGYTF
TRBV5-1	TRBJ1-5	-	-	TGCGCCAGCAGCGGGGACCCAGGGAGCCCCCAGCATTTT	CASSGDPGSPQHF
TRBV19	TRBJ1-1	few	-	TGTGCCAGTAGGCCCGACGGAGGGGAGAACACTGAAGCTTTCTTT	CASRPDGGENTEAFF
TRBV5-1	TRBJ1-6	few	-	TGCGCCAGCAGCCCCGAGGCCAGGGTAGAATCACCCCTCCACTTT	CASSPEARVESPLHF
TRBV7-6	TRBJ2-3	-	-	TGTGCCAGCAGCTTACAGGGGATTCGCACAGATACGCAGTATTTT	CASSLQGIRTDTQYF